This TCR beta chain was captured in a study of response to subunit inactivated influenza vaccine. Germline V lookup: CDR1 DFQATT, CDR2 SNEGSKA (reference sequence). Trimming shortened V by 6 bases and J by 6 bases, and 12 bases separated the two germline ends. This CDR3 is 12 amino acids long. TCRdb reprocessed the RT-PCR reads with MiXCR, giving one entry per CDR3 protein. The data show approximately 530,000 distinct CDR3 sequences, with 10% to 15% seen just once and about 12% held by the top ten. The receptor's source is a man aged 50-59 years who received an inactivated influenza vaccine. The chain is built from TRBV20-1 and TRBJ1-5, with D perhaps TRBD1 (5 bases). Sample: PBMCs from blood, taken more than 35 days after vaccination. CDR3 nucleotide sequence: TGCAGTGCCGGGGGAGGGACTCAGCCCCAGCATTTT. Its protein is CSAGGGTQPQHF.